This T cell receptor beta chain stems from a study of cytomegalovirus exposure and HLA in healthy donors. General study points: HLA alleles showed associations with some 17,000 TCR beta sequences in a later analysis, at a 0.05 false discovery rate. The authors enumerated around 150 TCR beta chains as linked to cytomegalovirus. Later work found that TCR association rates differed between HLA loci; DRB1 had the most and HLA-C the fewest.

It was with 60 Vbeta and 13 Jbeta primers that the PCR ran. The repertoire was sequenced with immunoSEQ multiplex PCR; TCRdb's copy has only in-frame clones and lacks some. The sample yields roughly 120,000 clones, about 72% seen once. This clone was seen a handful of times. Its matching antigen is unknown. Trimming cost V 4 bases and J 3 bases; bases outside gene matches: 1. The CDR3 is 15 amino acids. CDR1 and CDR2 from the germline V gene are LGHNA and YNFKEQ. This TCR was recovered from a young man in good health and CMV-seropositive. The gene calls are TRBV4-2 and TRBJ2-2, with 11 bases matching TRBD2. Specimen: PBMCs. CDR3: CASSPLAGDTGELFF. The CDR3 DNA is TGTGCCAGCAGCCCACTAGCGGGGGACACCGGGGAGCTGTTTTTT.